Following are 2 T cell receptor beta chains from one sample sequenced in a study of a mutant IDH1 vaccine in newly diagnosed glioma. Regarding time point: baseline, week 1 (first vaccination visit). Specified treatment: pre-vaccination baseline after standard-of-care therapy. Assay: immunoSEQ multiplex PCR; the TCRdb copy retains only in-frame clones and omits some. The data show about 54,000 clones, 70% to 90% seen once. This specimen consisted of PBMCs, obtained from a glioma patient treated with radiotherapy, temozolomide or both. The receptor source for this set is a man younger than 30 with glioma.

The chain has TRBV7-8 and TRBJ1-1, with a weak D call TRBD1 (6 bases). With 2 bases removed from V and 4 bases from J, the gap between germline ends came to 14 bases. Germline assignment: CDR1 SGHVS and CDR2 FQNEAQ. The CDR3 consists of 15 residues. The CDR3 bases are TGTGCCAGCAGCTTATTCGGGGGGCGGGTCACTGAAGCTTTCTTT. This encodes CASSLFGGRVTEAFF.

This clone has more than one count but fewer than ten. The CDR3 is CASRQGPLAFF. The CDR3 nucleotides read TGTGCCAGCAGACAGGGCCCGCTAGCTTTCTTT. V and J are TRBV6-4 and TRBJ1-1; a weak D match, TRBD1 (6 bases). CDR3 length: 11 residues. From germline, CDR1 is MRHNA and CDR2 SNTAGT. The V end was cut by 6 bases, the J end by 10 bases, with 12 bases between.